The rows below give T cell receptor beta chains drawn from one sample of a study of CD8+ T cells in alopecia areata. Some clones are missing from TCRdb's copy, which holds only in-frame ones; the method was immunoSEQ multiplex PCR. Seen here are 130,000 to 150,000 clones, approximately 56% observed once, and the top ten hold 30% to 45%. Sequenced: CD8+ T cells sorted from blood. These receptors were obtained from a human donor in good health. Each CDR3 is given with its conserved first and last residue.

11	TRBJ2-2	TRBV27	CASSLSGELFF
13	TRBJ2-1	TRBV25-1	CASRAGTDNEQFF
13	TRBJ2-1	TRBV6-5	CASSYRSENEQFF
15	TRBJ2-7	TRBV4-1	CASSLRTAPTYEQYF
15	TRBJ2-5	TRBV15	CATSRATSGRETQYF
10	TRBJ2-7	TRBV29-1	CSVVGYEQYF
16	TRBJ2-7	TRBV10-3	CASGGGDDTASYEQYF
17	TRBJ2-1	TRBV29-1	CSVDLEYGGVRYNEQFF
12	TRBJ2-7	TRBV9	CASSMTGDEQYF
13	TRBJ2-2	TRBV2	CASGPGNTGELFF
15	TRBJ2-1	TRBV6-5	CASSYSPGLSNEQFF
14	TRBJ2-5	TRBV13	CASSRRGGGETQYF
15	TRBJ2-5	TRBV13	CASSQGLAGVWTQYF
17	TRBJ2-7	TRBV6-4	CASSGNTLAGITYEQYF
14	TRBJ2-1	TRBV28	CASRGWSSYNEQFF
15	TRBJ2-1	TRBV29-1	CSVEGWGEGRDEQFF
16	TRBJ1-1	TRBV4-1	CASSLTSGTQNTEAFF
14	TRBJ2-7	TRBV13	CASSATPKTYEQYF
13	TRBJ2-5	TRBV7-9	CASSRPYQETQYF
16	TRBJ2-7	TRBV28	CASSSAFGQGFHEQYF
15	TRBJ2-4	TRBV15	CATSRDVLEANIQYF
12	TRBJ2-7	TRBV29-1	CSAGPPTYEQYF
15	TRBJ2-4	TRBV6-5	CASSYGAGDGNIQYF
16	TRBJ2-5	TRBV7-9	CASSLDRGRSYRTQYF
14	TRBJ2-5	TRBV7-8	CASSFGWEAETQYF
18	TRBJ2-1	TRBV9	CASSASTSGSPPYNEQFF
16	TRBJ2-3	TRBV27	CASHPSASGIEDTQYF
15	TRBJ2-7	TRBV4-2	CASSQELAGTYEQYF